The source of this T cell receptor (beta chain) is a study of cytomegalovirus exposure and HLA in healthy donors. A note on this clone: Other DNA sequences from this sample encode an identical CDR3 as well.

CDR3 length: 15 amino acids. The germline gives CDR1 SGHRS, CDR2 YFSETQ. V was clipped by 0 bases and J by 0 bases; unmatched bases: 0. Researchers ran the PCR with 60 Vbeta and 13 Jbeta primers. The protocol was immunoSEQ multiplex PCR, while the TCRdb copy is restricted to in-frame clones and leaves out a portion. The repertoire holds fewer than 200,000 clones, with more than 70% as singletons. The clonotype was recovered from a man in his fifties or sixties in good health and CMV-seronegative. This chain links TRBV5-1 with TRBJ2-1, with 7 bases lining up with TRBD2. Sequencing input: PBMCs. In nucleotides, the CDR3 is TGCGCCAGCAGCTTGGGGGGGGGCTCCTACAATGAGCAGTTCTTC. Residues: CASSLGGGSYNEQFF.